Following are 19 T cell receptor beta chains from one sample sequenced in a study of T cell responses to AZD1222 COVID-19 vaccine. Profiled with immunoSEQ multiplex PCR; TCRdb holds only in-frame clones, not every one. The data contain more than 80,000 clones, 70% to 90% of them seen just once; the ten biggest clones take up about 3.5%. Here the sequenced sample was peripheral blood, taken 28 days after the second AZD1222 dose. These receptors originate from an adult who received the AZD1222 COVID-19 vaccine.

Notes on this clone: The same CDR3 is also encoded by other DNA sequences in this sample. The chain carries TRBV5-1 and TRBJ1-1; D remains ambiguous. The germline V gene has CDR1 SGHRS and CDR2 YFSETQ. This CDR3 is 14 amino acids long. With 0 bases removed from V and 1 base from J, the gap between germline ends came to 7 bases. The CDR3 here is CASSLVSANTEAFF. CDR3 coding DNA: TGCGCCAGCAGCTTGGTAAGCGCGAACACTGAAGCTTTCTTT. The complete variable domain, with remaining parts taken from reference TRBV5-1 and TRBJ1-1, reads KAGVTQTPRYLIKTRGQQVTLSCSPISGHRSVSWYQQTPGQGLQFLFEYFSETQRNKGNFPGRFSGRQFSNSRSEMNVSTLELGDSALYLCASSLVSANTEAFFGQGTRLTVV.

The J gene is TRBJ2-1, the V gene TRBV7-2, with 8 nucleotides matching TRBD1. Trimming at V came to 1 base and at J to 6 bases, leaving 5 bases not matched to a gene. Germline V gene data show CDR1 as SGHTA and CDR2 as FQGNSA. The CDR3 has 15 amino acids. CDR3 sequence (DNA): TGTGCCAGCAGCTTAGGGACAGGGAAAGGCAATGAGCAGTTCTTC. This translates into CASSLGTGKGNEQFF.

This clone was observed a few times. The V gene is TRBV7-8, the J gene TRBJ2-3; TRBD2 agrees at 8 bases. The CDR3 runs to 18 residues. Looked up from germline, CDR1 is SGHVS and CDR2 is FQNEAQ. J lost 3 bases, V lost 2 bases, and 13 bases had no gene match. CDR3 loop: CASSLYGSSSGGTDTQYF. CDR3 DNA sequence: TGTGCCAGCAGCTTATATGGATCCTCCAGCGGGGGAACAGATACGCAGTATTTT.

This sequence joins TRBV6-1 and TRBJ1-2; no clear D. Germline V gene lookup returns CDR1 MNHNS and CDR2 SASEGT. Trimming removed 2 bases at V and 10 bases at J, with 8 bases between. The CDR3 covers 11 residues. Here the CDR3 reads CASSEFGVYTF. For the CDR3, the DNA is TGTGCCAGCAGTGAATTTGGGGTCTACACCTTC.

The V gene is TRBV6-4, the J gene TRBJ2-1; TRBD1 might be the D (6 bases). V dropped 2 bases and J dropped 5 bases, with 7 bases sitting between them. CDR3 length: 13 residues. Germline CDR1 is MRHNA and CDR2 is SNTAGT. The CDR3 region is CASSDGDNNEQFF. The CDR3 DNA reads TGTGCCAGCAGTGACGGGGACAACAATGAGCAGTTCTTC.

The rearrangement uses TRBV2 and TRBJ1-1; D is undetermined. The CDR3 is 12 residues long. The V gene's germline CDR1 is SNHLY and CDR2 FYNNEI. Trimming took 4 bases from V and 2 from J, leaving 5 bases between them. The CDR3 region is CASSATNTEAFF. CDR3 nucleotide sequence: TGTGCCAGCAGTGCTACCAACACTGAAGCTTTCTTT. Full variable domain (outside the CDR3, taken from reference TRBV2 and TRBJ1-1): EPEVTQTPSHQVTQMGQEVILRCVPISNHLYFYWYRQILGQKVEFLVSFYNNEISEKSEIFDDQFSVERPDGSNFTLKIRSTKLEDSAMYFCASSATNTEAFFGQGTRLTVV.

V usage is TRBV6-1 and J usage is TRBJ2-5; D is tentatively TRBD1 or TRBD2 (5 bases each). This CDR3 contains 14 residues. V dropped 7 bases and J dropped 7 bases, with 19 bases sitting between them. CDR1 and CDR2 (germline): MNHNS, SASEGT. CDR3 protein: CASTTGASGRTQYF. CDR3 bases: TGTGCCAGCACCACCGGGGCCTCGGGGAGGACCCAGTACTTC.

The chain links TRBV5-6 to TRBJ2-2; D is possibly TRBD1 (5 bases). This CDR3 comprises 14 residues. Trimming stripped 2 bases from V and 2 bases from J, with 7 bases between. The germline V gene encodes CDR1 SGHDT and CDR2 YYEEEE. CDR3 in DNA: TGTGCCAGCAGCTTTACAGGAAACACCGGGGAGCTGTTTTTT. This codes for CASSFTGNTGELFF.

The chain combines TRBV6-4 with TRBJ2-3; no reliable D call. Trimming left V 3 bases short and J 3 bases short, with 4 bases between. This CDR3 contains 12 residues. Per germline, CDR1 MRHNA and CDR2 SNTAGT. CDR3 sequence: CASSEGTDTQYF. The CDR3 DNA reads TGTGCCAGCAGTGAGGGGACAGATACGCAGTATTTT.

The V and J genes are TRBV6-5 and TRBJ1-4; 11 bases map to TRBD1. CDR1 MNHEY and CDR2 SVGAGI come from the germline V gene. The V segment lost 5 bases and the J segment 7 bases; nucleotides outside the gene matches: 6. The CDR3 has 15 amino acids. The CDR3 reads CASSSSGQGVEKLFF. CDR3 nucleotides: TGTGCCAGCAGTAGCTCGGGACAGGGGGTTGAAAAACTGTTTTTT.

The DNA of the CDR3 is TGTGCCAGCAGCTTGGGGGGTAGCGGGCGCACAGATACGCAGTATTTT. Protein product: CASSLGGSGRTDTQYF. This chain uses TRBV5-4 with TRBJ2-3; 7 bases fit TRBD2. Germline V CDR1 and CDR2: SGHNT, YYREEE (reference sequence). CDR3 length: 16 amino acids. V shed 0 bases and J 1 base; nucleotides not matched to a gene: 5.

This chain's CDR3 is CASSLRGGMDEQYF. The CDR3, as DNA: TGTGCCAGCAGCTTACGCGGGGGTATGGACGAGCAGTACTTC. This chain uses TRBV13 with TRBJ2-7; 7 bases map to TRBD2. The V gene's germline CDR1 is PRHDT and CDR2 FYEKMQ (reference sequence). After removal of 2 bases from V and 5 bases from J, the junction contained 6 bases not matched to a gene. The CDR3 totals 14 residues.

V gene TRBV29-1 combines with J gene TRBJ1-1; D is perhaps TRBD1 (5 bases). The CDR3 runs 14 residues. V lost 7 bases, J lost 2 bases, and 17 bases lay in between. Germline V lookup: CDR1 SQVTM, CDR2 ANQGSEA. The CDR3 reads CSATSWGPNTEAFF. The CDR3 DNA sequence: TGCAGCGCCACATCATGGGGCCCTAACACTGAAGCTTTCTTT.

V and J are TRBV4-3 and TRBJ1-4; 7 bases align to TRBD1. J lost 4 bases, V lost 3 bases, and 5 bases had no gene match. The CDR3 is 15 amino acids. Germline CDR1 reads LGHNA; CDR2 reads YSLEER. The CDR3 region has the DNA TGCGCCAGCAGCCAGGGGGGACAGAATAATGAAAAACTGTTTTTT. Its translation is CASSQGGQNNEKLFF.

The chain joins TRBV6-2 or TRBV6-3 to TRBJ1-1; no reliable D call. The germline V gene has CDR1 MNHEY and CDR2 SVGEGT. This CDR3 is built from 15 residues. V dropped 2 bases and J dropped 5 bases, with 15 bases sitting between them. CDR3 in DNA: TGTGCCAGCAGTTACCCTCCCGTGGGGATAACTGAAGCTTTCTTT. Protein: CASSYPPVGITEAFF.

This sequence joins TRBV3-1 (or the pseudogene TRBV3-2) and TRBJ1-5; no clear D. V was shortened by 2 bases and J by 0 bases, with 8 bases between the two germline ends. Germline loops: CDR1 LGHDT, CDR2 YNNKEL (reference sequence). There are 15 residues in the CDR3. CDR3 sequence reads: CASSQSGSSNQPQHF. CDR3 in DNA: TGTGCCAGCAGCCAATCCGGATCTAGCAATCAGCCCCAGCATTTT.

The chain recombines TRBV10-3 with TRBJ2-2; 10 positions agree with TRBD1. The CDR3 is 15 residues long. Germline CDR1 reads ENHRY; CDR2 reads SYGVKD. With V trimmed by 6 bases and J by 4 bases, 5 bases remained unmatched. CDR3 in amino acids: CAISDRGRATGELFF. In DNA, the CDR3 is TGTGCCATCAGCGACAGGGGGCGGGCCACCGGGGAGCTGTTTTTT.

The chain has TRBV6-1 and TRBJ2-1, with 9 bases that match TRBD2. This CDR3 comprises 15 residues. Germline trimming cut 1 base from V and 7 bases from J; bases unmatched to any gene: 5. Germline-derived CDR1 and CDR2 are MNHNS and SASEGT. CDR3 amino acids: CASSEESGGPNEQFF. DNA for the CDR3: TGTGCCAGCAGTGAAGAAAGCGGGGGGCCAAATGAGCAGTTCTTC.

The chain joins TRBV19 to TRBJ1-6; maybe TRBD1 (6 bases). V was clipped by 5 bases and J by 6 bases, with 20 bases between them. The CDR3 loop spans 17 amino acids. The germline V gene encodes CDR1 LNHDA and CDR2 SQIVND (reference sequence). Here the CDR3 DNA reads TGTGCCAGTAGTCCGCCGGGACATAACTGGGGTAATTCACCCCTCCACTTT. As protein: CASSPPGHNWGNSPLHF.